This T cell receptor beta chain was retrieved from a study of shared clonotypes between healthy human individuals. The study, taken as a whole, reports: Against clonotypes common to all four donors, non-shared ones had lower generation probabilities.

Those who donated, Caucasian adults without exception, all lived in Nashville, Tennessee. In replicate PCRs of sorted subsets, approximately 190 ng DNA, approximately 30,000 T cell genomes, was used. TCRdb's copy holds only in-frame clones and misses some; the assay was immunoSEQ multiplex PCR. The repertoire holds 2.3 million or so clones, approximately 93% seen once, with under 0.45% in the top ten. This CDR3 contains 13 residues. CDR1 is MNHEY and CDR2 is SMNVEV in the germline V gene (reference sequence). Trimming cost V 4 bases and J 6 bases; bases outside gene matches: 4. As for this clone: What it recognizes is unknown.

This clonotype originated in a man aged 18-30 years in good health. Some clones in this sample may be carry-over from other donors' samples. The chain joins TRBV27 to TRBJ1-1; 8 positions match TRBD1. The sample was naive CD4+ T cells from PBMCs. Subset described: CD45RA+ positively selected. The CDR3 DNA reads TGTGCCAGCAGTTCAGACAGGGGCGCTGAAGCTTTCTTT. This encodes CASSSDRGAEAFF.